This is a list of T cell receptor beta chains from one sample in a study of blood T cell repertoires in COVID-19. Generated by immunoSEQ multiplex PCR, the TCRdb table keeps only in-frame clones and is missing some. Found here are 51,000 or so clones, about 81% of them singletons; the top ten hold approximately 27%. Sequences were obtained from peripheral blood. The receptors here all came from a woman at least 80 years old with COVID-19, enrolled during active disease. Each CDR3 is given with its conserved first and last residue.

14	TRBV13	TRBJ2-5	CASSLSASGSVQYF
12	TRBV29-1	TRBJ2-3	CSVPTGTDTQYF
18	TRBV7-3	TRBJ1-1	CASSLTYLGQKMNTEAFF
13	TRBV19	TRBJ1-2	CASSFQGHYGYTF
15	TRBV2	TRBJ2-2	CASSDRVLNTGELFF
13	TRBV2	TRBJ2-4	CASTTVAKNIQYF
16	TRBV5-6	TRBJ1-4	CASSLDPAVSNEKLFF
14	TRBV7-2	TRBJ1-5	CASRRGYGNQPQHF
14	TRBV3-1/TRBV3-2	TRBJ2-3	CASSQDDSRDTQYF
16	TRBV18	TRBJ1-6	CASSQTGGGFNSPLHF
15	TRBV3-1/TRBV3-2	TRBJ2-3	CASSTTGDGTDTQYF
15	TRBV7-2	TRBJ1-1	CASSSQGQGNTEAFF
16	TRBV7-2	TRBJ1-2	CASSLVGQGGTYGYTF
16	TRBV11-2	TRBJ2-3	CASSLVLAASTDTQYF
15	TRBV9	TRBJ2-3	CASSVLEGSTDTQYF
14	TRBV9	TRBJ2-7	CASSVRDSSYEQYF
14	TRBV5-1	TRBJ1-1	CASSLDGRNTEAFF
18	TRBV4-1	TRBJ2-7	CASSQDGLAGSLAHEQYF
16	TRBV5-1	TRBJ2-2	CASSLAGSGATGELFF
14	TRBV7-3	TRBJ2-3	CASSLSGPVDTQYF
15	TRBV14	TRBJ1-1	CASSRQGLPNTEAFF
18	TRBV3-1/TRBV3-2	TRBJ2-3	CASSHEVSGYSSTDTQYF
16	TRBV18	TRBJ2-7	CASSPSLGQGVYEQYF
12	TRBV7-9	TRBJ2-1	CASSLVLNEQFF
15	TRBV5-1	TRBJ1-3	CASSWGTGTGNTIYF
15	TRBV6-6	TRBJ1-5	CASNRGTHSNQPQHF
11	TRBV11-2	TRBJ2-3	CANAPYDTQYF
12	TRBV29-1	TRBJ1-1	CSAGGMNTEAFF
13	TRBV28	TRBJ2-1	CASSLGLVNEQFF
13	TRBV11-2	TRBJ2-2	CASSLAAAGELFF
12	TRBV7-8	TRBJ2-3	CASSPQVDTQYF
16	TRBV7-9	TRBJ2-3	CASSSGDVGATDTQYF
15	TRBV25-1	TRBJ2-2	CASSKRTGLAGELFF
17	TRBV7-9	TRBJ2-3	CASSFSGLAGVTDTQYF
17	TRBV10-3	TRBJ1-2	CAISESGGFLANYGYTF
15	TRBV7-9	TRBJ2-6	CASSFWGPGANVLTF
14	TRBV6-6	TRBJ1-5	CASSYAEQNQPQHF
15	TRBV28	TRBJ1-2	CASRRAGTGGFGYTF
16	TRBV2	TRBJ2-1	CASSDPSGSSYNEQFF
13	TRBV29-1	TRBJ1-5	CSVQSQGSRAQHF
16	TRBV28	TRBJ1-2	CASSFETGRSNYGYTF
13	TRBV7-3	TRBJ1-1	CASSSDRGTEAFF
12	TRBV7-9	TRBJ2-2	CASSPERGELFF
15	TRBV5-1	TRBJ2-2	CASSSGDPNTGELFF
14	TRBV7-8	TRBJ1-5	CASSLQGANQPQHF
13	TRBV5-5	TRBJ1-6	CASSLEPYSPLHF
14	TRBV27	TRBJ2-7	CASSLSRGLNEQYF